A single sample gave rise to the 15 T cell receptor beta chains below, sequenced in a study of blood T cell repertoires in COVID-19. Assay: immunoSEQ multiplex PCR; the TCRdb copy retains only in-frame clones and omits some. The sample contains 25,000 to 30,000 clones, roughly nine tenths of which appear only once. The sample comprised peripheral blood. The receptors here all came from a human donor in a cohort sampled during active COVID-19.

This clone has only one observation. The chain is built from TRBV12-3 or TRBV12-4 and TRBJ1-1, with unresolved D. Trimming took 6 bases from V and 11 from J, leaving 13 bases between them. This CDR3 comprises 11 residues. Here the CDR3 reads CASSLGVVAFF. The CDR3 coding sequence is TGTGCCAGCAGCCTCGGGGTTGTGGCTTTCTTT.

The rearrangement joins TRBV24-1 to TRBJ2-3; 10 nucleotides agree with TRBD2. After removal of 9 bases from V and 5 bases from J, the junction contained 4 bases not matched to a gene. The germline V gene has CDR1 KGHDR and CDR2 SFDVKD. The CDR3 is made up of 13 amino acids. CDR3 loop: CATLAGAEDTQYF. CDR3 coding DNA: TGTGCCACCCTAGCGGGGGCGGAAGATACGCAGTATTTT.

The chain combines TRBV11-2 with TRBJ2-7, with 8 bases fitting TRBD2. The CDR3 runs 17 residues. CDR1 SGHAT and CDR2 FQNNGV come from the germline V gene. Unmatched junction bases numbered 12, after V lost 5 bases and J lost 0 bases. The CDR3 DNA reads TGTGCCAGCAGCATCCCCGGGGCTAGCGGGTTCTCCTACGAGCAGTACTTC. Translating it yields CASSIPGASGFSYEQYF.

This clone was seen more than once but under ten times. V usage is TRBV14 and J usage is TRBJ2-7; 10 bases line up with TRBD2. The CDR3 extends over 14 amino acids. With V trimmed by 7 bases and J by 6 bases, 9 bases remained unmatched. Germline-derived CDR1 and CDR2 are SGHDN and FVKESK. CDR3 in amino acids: CASKSGGAWSEQYF. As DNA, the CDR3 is TGTGCCAGCAAGAGCGGGGGGGCCTGGAGCGAGCAGTACTTC.

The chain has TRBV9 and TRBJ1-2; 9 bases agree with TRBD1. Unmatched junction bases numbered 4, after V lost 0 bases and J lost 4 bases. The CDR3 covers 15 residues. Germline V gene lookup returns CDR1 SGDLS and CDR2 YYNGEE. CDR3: CASSVEGQGTYGYTF. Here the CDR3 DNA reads TGTGCCAGCAGCGTAGAGGGACAGGGTACCTATGGCTACACCTTC.

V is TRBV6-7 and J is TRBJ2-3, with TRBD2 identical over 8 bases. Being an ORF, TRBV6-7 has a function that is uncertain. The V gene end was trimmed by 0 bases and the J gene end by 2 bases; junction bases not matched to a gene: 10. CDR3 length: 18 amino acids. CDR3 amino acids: CASSYSGRAGENTDTQYF. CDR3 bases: TGTGCCAGCAGTTACTCGGGAAGAGCGGGGGAGAACACAGATACGCAGTATTTT.

The CDR3 coding sequence is TGTGCCAGCAGCCATGGGACAGACTACGAGCAGTACTTC. It translates to CASSHGTDYEQYF. The chain joins TRBV4-2 to TRBJ2-7, with 7 bases identical to TRBD1. CDR1 and CDR2 (germline): LGHNA, YNFKEQ. V lost 3 bases and J lost 3; bases outside the gene matches: 2. The CDR3 runs 13 residues.

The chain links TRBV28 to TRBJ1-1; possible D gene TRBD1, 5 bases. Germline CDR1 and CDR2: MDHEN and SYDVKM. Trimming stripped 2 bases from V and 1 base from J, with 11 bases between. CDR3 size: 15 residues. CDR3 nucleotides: TGTGCCAGCAGTTTAGGCAGGGCGAGGAACACTGAAGCTTTCTTT. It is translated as CASSLGRARNTEAFF.

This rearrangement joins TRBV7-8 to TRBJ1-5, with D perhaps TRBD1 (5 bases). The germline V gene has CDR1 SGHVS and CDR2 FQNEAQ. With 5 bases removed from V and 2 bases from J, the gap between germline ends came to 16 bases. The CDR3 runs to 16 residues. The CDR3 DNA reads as TGTGCCAGCAGCCCCTGGGGGGGGGTGGGCAATCAGCCCCAGCATTTT. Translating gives CASSPWGGVGNQPQHF.

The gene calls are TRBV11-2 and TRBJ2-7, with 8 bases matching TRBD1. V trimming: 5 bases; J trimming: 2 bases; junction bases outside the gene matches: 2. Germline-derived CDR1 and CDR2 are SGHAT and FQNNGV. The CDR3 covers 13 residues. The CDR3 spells CASSRQGTYEQYF. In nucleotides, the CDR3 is TGTGCCAGCAGCCGACAGGGGACCTACGAGCAGTACTTC.

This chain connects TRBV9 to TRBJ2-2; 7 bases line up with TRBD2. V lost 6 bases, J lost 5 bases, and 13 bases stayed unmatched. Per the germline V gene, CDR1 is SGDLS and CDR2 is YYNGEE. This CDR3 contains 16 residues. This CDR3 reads CASTPSGGAGTGELFF. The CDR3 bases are TGTGCCAGCACCCCCTCCGGGGGAGCGGGGACCGGGGAGCTGTTTTTT. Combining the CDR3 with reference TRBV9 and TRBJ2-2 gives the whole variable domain DSGVTQTPKHLITATGQRVTLRCSPRSGDLSVYWYQQSLDQGLQFLIQYYNGEERAKGNILERFSAQQFPDLHSELNLSSLELGDSALYFCASTPSGGAGTGELFFGEGSRLTVL.

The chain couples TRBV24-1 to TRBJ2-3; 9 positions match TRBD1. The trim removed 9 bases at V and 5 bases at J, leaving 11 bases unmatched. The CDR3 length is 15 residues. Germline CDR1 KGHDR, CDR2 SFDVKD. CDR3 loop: CATGIQGAFGDTQYF. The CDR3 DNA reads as TGTGCCACCGGAATACAGGGGGCGTTTGGAGATACGCAGTATTTT.

The CDR3 reads CASSPGGGPQPQHF. DNA for the CDR3: TGTGCCAGCAGTCCCGGGGGGGGACCCCAACCCCAGCATTTT. The J gene is TRBJ1-5, the V gene TRBV6-2 or TRBV6-3; a weak D match, TRBD1 (5 bases). Germline lookup yields CDR1 MNHEY and CDR2 SVGEGT. The CDR3 runs to 14 residues. Trimming took 5 bases from V and 10 from J, leaving 18 bases between them.

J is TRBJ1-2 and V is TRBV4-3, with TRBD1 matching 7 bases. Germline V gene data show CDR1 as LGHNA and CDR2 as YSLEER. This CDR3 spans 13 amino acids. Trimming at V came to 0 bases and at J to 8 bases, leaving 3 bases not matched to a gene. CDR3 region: CASSQEGGRGYTF. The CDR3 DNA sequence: TGCGCCAGCAGCCAAGAAGGGGGCAGAGGCTACACCTTC.

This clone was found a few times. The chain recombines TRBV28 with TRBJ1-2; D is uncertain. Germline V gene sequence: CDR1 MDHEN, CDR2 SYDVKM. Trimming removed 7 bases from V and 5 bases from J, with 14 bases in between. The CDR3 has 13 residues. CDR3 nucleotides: TGTGCCAGCAATCCCGAGGCGGAATATGGCTACACCTTC. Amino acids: CASNPEAEYGYTF.